The entry that follows covers one TCR beta chain sequence. The antigen is not known. This sample is drawn from a study of T cell responses to AZD1222 COVID-19 vaccine. Study-wide findings and caveats: Mostly white British, mostly female donors; authors suggested clonal diversity may be underestimated. Only a handful of AZD1222 recipients tested seropositive at baseline. The reported proportion of spike-specific TCRs targeting unmutated variant regions was nearly half. Spike regions recognized by vaccine-associated CD4 TCRs spanned the protein, led by 160-218 and 743-854.

Measured with immunoSEQ multiplex PCR; TCRdb has only the in-frame clones, and not every one. The sample holds about 56,000 clones, 75% to 90% seen once. This CDR3 spans 14 amino acids. CDR1 is MNHEY and CDR2 is SMNVEV in the germline V gene (reference sequence). V lost 5 bases, J lost 3 bases, and 4 bases stayed unmatched. The sequences come from peripheral blood, collected on day 0 of AZD1222 vaccination. The chain carries TRBV27 and TRBJ2-7; TRBD2 aligns across 10 bases. The source is an adult in good health. The CDR3 coding sequence is TGTGCCAGCAGTCCTAGCGGGAGTAACTACGAGCAGTACTTC. Amino acid sequence: CASSPSGSNYEQYF.